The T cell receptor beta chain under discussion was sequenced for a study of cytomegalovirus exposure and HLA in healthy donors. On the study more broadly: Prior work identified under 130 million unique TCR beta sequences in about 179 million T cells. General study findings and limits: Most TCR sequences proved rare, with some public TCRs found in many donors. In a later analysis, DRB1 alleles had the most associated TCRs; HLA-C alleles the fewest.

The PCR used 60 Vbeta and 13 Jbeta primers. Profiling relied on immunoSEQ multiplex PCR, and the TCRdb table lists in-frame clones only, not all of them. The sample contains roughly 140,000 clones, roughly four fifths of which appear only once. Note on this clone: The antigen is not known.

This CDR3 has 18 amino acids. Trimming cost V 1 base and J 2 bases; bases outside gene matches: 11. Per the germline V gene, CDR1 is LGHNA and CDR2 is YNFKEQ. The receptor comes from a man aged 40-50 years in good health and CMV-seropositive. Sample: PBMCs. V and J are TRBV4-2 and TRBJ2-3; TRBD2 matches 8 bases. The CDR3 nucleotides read TGTGCCAGCAGCCAAGTAACCGGGAATAGCGGGGACACAGATACGCAGTATTTT. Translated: CASSQVTGNSGDTDTQYF.